This T cell receptor beta chain emerged from a study of shared clonotypes between healthy human individuals. The donors, all of them Caucasian adults, lived in Nashville, Tennessee. It was 200 ng DNA, around 33,000 T cell genomes, that sorted-subset replicate PCRs used. Some clones are missing from TCRdb's copy, which holds only in-frame ones; the method was immunoSEQ multiplex PCR. The top ten clones hold approximately 35% of a sample with about 690,000 clones, 80% to 95% of them seen once. The table lists this clone with many counts. V lost 0 bases to trimming and J lost 5 bases; unmatched junction nucleotides: 7. CDR1 LNHNV and CDR2 YYDKDF come from the germline V gene (reference sequence). The CDR3 extends over 16 amino acids.

This chain joins TRBV15 and TRBJ2-5; the match to TRBD1 covers 9 bases. Material: memory CD8+ T cells from PBMCs. Subset meaning: CD45RO+ cells pooled with CCR7-negative TemRA cells. The TCR sequence derives from a man aged 18 to 29 in good health. Some clones in this sample may be carry-over from other donors' samples. CDR3 region: CATSRDRRTGDETQYF. CDR3 sequence (DNA): TGTGCCACCAGCAGAGATCGTAGGACAGGGGACGAGACCCAGTACTTC.